A selection of T cell receptor beta chains follows, all from one sample in a study of a mutant IDH1 vaccine in newly diagnosed glioma. Measured with immunoSEQ multiplex PCR; TCRdb has only the in-frame clones, and not every one. The data show 29,000 or so clones, with approximately 84% seen just once and 7.5% to 9.5% held by the top ten. These TCRs are of unknown antigen specificity. Sequenced here: PBMCs, sampled from a glioma patient whose treatment included an IDH1 peptide vaccine. The receptors derive from a woman aged 18-29 years with glioma. CDR3s include the opening cysteine and the closing phenylalanine or tryptophan. Each record gives: V gene, J gene, clone size, D gene, CDR3 protein, CDR3 DNA. A D gene is named only where the DNA matches it firmly. The size field is filled for only some rows; it gives once, few, many or a size class.

V: TRBV2; J: TRBJ2-7; size: .; D: .; CDR3: CASSLHSALTYEQYF; DNA: TGTGCCAGCAGTTTACACAGCGCCCTTACCTACGAGCAGTACTTC
V: TRBV25-1; J: TRBJ1-1; size: .; D: .; CDR3: CASSGMGGTEAFF; DNA: TGTGCCAGCAGTGGTATGGGGGGCACTGAAGCTTTCTTT
V: TRBV14; J: TRBJ2-5; size: .; D: .; CDR3: CASSQGRTGRETQYF; DNA: TGTGCCAGCAGCCAAGGACGAACAGGGAGAGAGACCCAGTACTTC
V: TRBV10-3; J: TRBJ1-1; size: .; D: TRBD1; CDR3: CAIYPGTGAEAFF; DNA: TGTGCCATCTACCCCGGGACAGGGGCTGAAGCTTTCTTT
V: TRBV19; J: TRBJ1-5; size: .; D: TRBD1; CDR3: CASRQGASNQPQHF; DNA: TGTGCCAGCAGACAGGGGGCAAGCAATCAGCCCCAGCATTTT
V: TRBV14; J: TRBJ1-3; size: .; D: .; CDR3: CASSHAGASSGNTIYF; DNA: TGTGCCAGCAGCCACGCAGGGGCCTCCTCTGGAAACACCATATATTTT
V: TRBV9; J: TRBJ2-3; size: .; D: .; CDR3: CASRGLADPTDTQYF; DNA: TGTGCCAGCAGGGGTTTAGCAGACCCCACAGATACGCAGTATTTT
V: TRBV10-3; J: TRBJ2-7; size: .; D: .; CDR3: CAISDTFAEKYEQYF; DNA: TGTGCCATCAGTGACACGTTCGCGGAAAAGTACGAGCAGTACTTC
V: TRBV25-1; J: TRBJ2-1; size: .; D: .; CDR3: CASQSGQYNEQFF; DNA: TGTGCCAGCCAATCGGGGCAGTACAATGAGCAGTTCTTC
V: TRBV18; J: TRBJ2-7; size: .; D: .; CDR3: CASSPTPGDEQYF; DNA: TGTGCCAGCTCACCAACCCCCGGCGACGAGCAGTACTTC
V: TRBV20-1; J: TRBJ1-2; size: once; D: .; CDR3: CSAGTPYGYTF; DNA: TGCAGTGCTGGGACACCTTATGGCTACACCTTC
V: TRBV6-5; J: TRBJ2-1; size: .; D: TRBD2; CDR3: CASGDERGARGEQFF; DNA: TGTGCCAGCGGGGACGAGCGGGGGGCTAGGGGCGAGCAGTTCTTC
V: TRBV27; J: TRBJ2-3; size: once; D: TRBD1; CDR3: CASRTGQGRTDTQYF; DNA: TGTGCCAGCAGGACGGGACAGGGCCGCACAGATACGCAGTATTTT
V: TRBV7-2; J: TRBJ1-5; size: few; D: .; CDR3: CASSRGGTDNQPQHF; DNA: TGTGCCAGCAGCCGAGGGGGGACGGACAATCAGCCCCAGCATTTT
V: TRBV5-4; J: TRBJ2-2; size: few; D: TRBD2; CDR3: CASSKDGLAGAGELFF; DNA: TGTGCCAGCAGCAAGGATGGACTAGCGGGGGCCGGGGAGCTGTTTTTT
V: TRBV28; J: TRBJ1-5; size: once; D: TRBD1; CDR3: CASSDGQGYNQPQHF; DNA: TGTGCCAGCAGTGATGGACAGGGTTACAATCAGCCCCAGCATTTT
V: TRBV10-3; J: TRBJ2-5; size: few; D: .; CDR3: CATKNTAGETQYF; DNA: TGTGCCACCAAGAACACCGCGGGGGAGACCCAGTACTTC
V: TRBV9; J: TRBJ1-4; size: .; D: .; CDR3: CASSRSGDQGNEKLFF; DNA: TGTGCCAGCAGCCGATCAGGCGATCAGGGGAATGAAAAACTGTTTTTT
V: TRBV5-4; J: TRBJ2-5; size: .; D: TRBD1; CDR3: CASSSRDSQETQYF; DNA: TGTGCCAGCAGCTCCCGGGACAGCCAAGAGACCCAGTACTTC
V: TRBV5-4; J: TRBJ2-6; size: .; D: .; CDR3: CASSLVSSGANVLTF; DNA: TGTGCCAGCAGCTTGGTAAGCTCTGGGGCCAACGTCCTGACTTTC
V: TRBV30; J: TRBJ1-4; size: few; D: TRBD1; CDR3: CAWSPEPGQPWASEEKLFF; DNA: TGTGCCTGGAGTCCCGAACCGGGACAGCCATGGGCTTCTGAAGAAAAACTGTTTTTT
V: TRBV5-4; J: TRBJ2-7; size: .; D: .; CDR3: CASSLNRFYEQYF; DNA: TGTGCCAGCAGCTTAAACAGGTTCTACGAGCAGTACTTC
V: TRBV15; J: TRBJ1-4; size: .; D: TRBD1; CDR3: CATSRRRQGGEKLFF; DNA: TGTGCCACCAGCAGGCGACGACAGGGTGGTGAAAAACTGTTTTTT
V: TRBV7-9; J: TRBJ2-5; size: once; D: .; CDR3: CASSLRAIGQETQYF; DNA: TGTGCCAGCAGCTTGAGGGCCATAGGGCAAGAGACCCAGTACTTC
V: TRBV4-2; J: TRBJ2-3; size: .; D: TRBD2; CDR3: CASSSSGQRGEVDTQYF; DNA: TGTGCCAGCAGCTCCTCAGGGCAGCGGGGGGAGGTAGATACGCAGTATTTT
V: TRBV2; J: TRBJ1-4; size: .; D: TRBD1; CDR3: CASSRTGQPGWEKLFF; DNA: TGTGCCAGCAGCCGGACAGGGCAGCCAGGTTGGGAAAAACTGTTTTTT
V: TRBV19; J: TRBJ1-2; size: .; D: .; CDR3: CASSIKAPFGYYGYTF; DNA: TGTGCCAGTAGTATAAAGGCCCCCTTCGGGTACTATGGCTACACCTTC
V: TRBV9; J: TRBJ2-2; size: .; D: TRBD2; CDR3: CASSVTASGGMGTGELFF; DNA: TGTGCCAGCAGCGTTACAGCGTCGGGGGGGATGGGCACCGGGGAGCTGTTTTTT
V: TRBV27; J: TRBJ2-2; size: .; D: TRBD2; CDR3: CASRRLADNTGELFF; DNA: TGTGCCAGCAGAAGGCTAGCGGATAACACCGGGGAGCTGTTTTTT
V: TRBV15; J: TRBJ1-6; size: .; D: .; CDR3: CATSRPYREYNSPLHF; DNA: TGTGCCACCAGCAGACCGTACAGGGAATATAATTCACCCCTCCACTTT
V: TRBV28; J: TRBJ2-1; size: .; D: .; CDR3: CASSYSAGAGSYNEQFF; DNA: TGTGCCAGCAGTTACAGCGCCGGGGCGGGTTCCTACAATGAGCAGTTCTTC
V: TRBV5-4; J: TRBJ2-2; size: .; D: .; CDR3: CASSPRDSNTGELFF; DNA: TGTGCCAGCAGCCCTCGGGACTCCAACACCGGGGAGCTGTTTTTT
V: TRBV18; J: TRBJ1-1; size: .; D: TRBD1; CDR3: CASSPRDSTEAFF; DNA: TGTGCCAGCTCACCACGGGACAGCACTGAAGCTTTCTTT
V: TRBV7-3; J: TRBJ2-1; size: few; D: TRBD2; CDR3: CASSSGTSGYNEQFF; DNA: TGTGCCAGCAGCTCCGGGACTAGCGGTTACAATGAGCAGTTCTTC
V: TRBV28; J: TRBJ2-7; size: .; D: .; CDR3: CASSSSDSTSYEQYF; DNA: TGTGCCAGCAGTTCCTCGGACTCCACCTCCTACGAGCAGTACTTC
V: TRBV6-5; J: TRBJ2-2; size: .; D: .; CDR3: CASSYPGSGTGELFF; DNA: TGTGCCAGCAGTTACCCCGGGAGCGGTACCGGGGAGCTGTTTTTT
V: TRBV7-2; J: TRBJ2-4; size: .; D: TRBD2; CDR3: CASSTGLANIQYF; DNA: TGTGCCAGCAGCACAGGACTAGCGAACATTCAGTACTTC
V: TRBV4-2; J: TRBJ1-1; size: .; D: .; CDR3: CASSQAGTPEAFF; DNA: TGTGCCAGCAGCCAAGCAGGGACTCCTGAAGCTTTCTTT
V: TRBV7-2; J: TRBJ2-3; size: .; D: .; CDR3: CASSKLTDTQYF; DNA: TGTGCCAGCAGCAAATTAACAGATACGCAGTATTTT
V: TRBV19; J: TRBJ2-4; size: .; D: .; CDR3: CASSIGLLSGAKNIQYF; DNA: TGTGCCAGTAGTATAGGCCTCTTGAGTGGGGCCAAAAACATTCAGTACTTC
V: TRBV11-1; J: TRBJ1-4; size: .; D: TRBD1; CDR3: CASSNNRGQTNEKLFF; DNA: TGTGCCAGCAGCAACAACAGGGGGCAAACTAATGAAAAACTGTTTTTT
V: TRBV29-1; J: TRBJ2-1; size: .; D: .; CDR3: CSVPVVERVGHEQFF; DNA: TGCAGCGTTCCGGTGGTGGAGAGGGTTGGTCATGAGCAGTTCTTC
V: TRBV7-2; J: TRBJ2-3; size: .; D: .; CDR3: CASSLVVRDNSQYF; DNA: TGTGCCAGCAGCTTAGTAGTGCGGGACAACTCGCAGTATTTT
V: TRBV7-2; J: TRBJ1-2; size: .; D: .; CDR3: CASSLGSLKYGYTF; DNA: TGTGCCAGCAGCTTAGGAAGCTTGAAGTATGGCTACACCTTC
V: TRBV27; J: TRBJ1-6; size: .; D: .; CDR3: CASSELFNSPLHF; DNA: TGTGCCAGCAGTGAGTTATTTAATTCACCCCTCCACTTT
V: TRBV9; J: TRBJ2-1; size: .; D: .; CDR3: CASRRGGSLWDNEQFF; DNA: TGTGCCAGCAGACGGGGAGGCTCCCTTTGGGACAATGAGCAGTTCTTC
V: TRBV6-1; J: TRBJ2-7; size: .; D: TRBD2; CDR3: CASSAGGTGLQYF; DNA: TGTGCCAGCAGCGCGGGAGGAACAGGGCTTCAGTACTTC
V: TRBV10-3; J: TRBJ2-5; size: .; D: TRBD1; CDR3: CAISEPGQGYQETQYF; DNA: TGTGCCATCAGTGAACCGGGACAGGGGTACCAAGAGACCCAGTACTTC
V: TRBV9; J: TRBJ2-5; size: .; D: .; CDR3: CASSVGSGETQYF; DNA: TGTGCCAGCAGCGTAGGGTCGGGTGAGACCCAGTACTTC
V: TRBV10-3; J: TRBJ2-2; size: few; D: .; CDR3: CAIRGAGDITGELFF; DNA: TGTGCCATCAGGGGAGCAGGGGACATAACCGGGGAGCTGTTTTTT